This T cell receptor beta chain was captured by sequencing in a study of neoadjuvant anti-PD-1 for oral cavity cancer. Study as a whole: Most patients had three to four biweekly doses of 3 mg/kg nivolumab before resection.

The protocol was immunoSEQ multiplex PCR, while the TCRdb copy is restricted to in-frame clones and leaves out a portion. The sample shows about 12,000 clones, about 71% of them seen only once. The time point: after neoadjuvant nivolumab, at surgical resection. There are a few counts of this clone. Germline V gene sequence: CDR1 MNHEY, CDR2 SMNVEV (reference sequence). Trimming removed 2 bases from V and 8 bases from J, with 12 bases in between. The CDR3 spans 14 residues. Material: PBMCs, obtained after nivolumab (anti-PD-1) treatment. The receptor's source is a person aged 35-80 years with oral cavity squamous cell carcinoma. The chain is built from TRBV27 and TRBJ1-4; perhaps TRBD1 as D (6 bases). As DNA, the CDR3 is TGTGCCAGCAGTTTAAGGGGGGCTAGCGAAAAACTGTTTTTT. Its protein is CASSLRGASEKLFF.